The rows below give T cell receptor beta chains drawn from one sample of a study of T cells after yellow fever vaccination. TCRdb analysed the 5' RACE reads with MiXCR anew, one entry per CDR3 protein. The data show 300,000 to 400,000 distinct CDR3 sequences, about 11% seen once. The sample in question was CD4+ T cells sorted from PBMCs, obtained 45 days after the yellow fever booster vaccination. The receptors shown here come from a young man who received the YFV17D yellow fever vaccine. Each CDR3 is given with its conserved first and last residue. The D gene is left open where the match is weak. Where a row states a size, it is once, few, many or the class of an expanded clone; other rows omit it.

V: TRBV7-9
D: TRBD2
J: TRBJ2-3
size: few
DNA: TGTGCCAGCAGCTCCGGACTAGCGGGCCGCACAGATACGCAGTATTTT
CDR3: CASSSGLAGRTDTQYF

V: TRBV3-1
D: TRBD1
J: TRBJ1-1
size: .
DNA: TGTGCCAGCAGCCTGGAGTTAGGGACAGGGTTCGGCACTGAAGCTTTCTTT
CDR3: CASSLELGTGFGTEAFF

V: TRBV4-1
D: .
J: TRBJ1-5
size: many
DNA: TGCGCCAGCAGCCGGACAGCCGATAATCAGCCCCAGCATTTT
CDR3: CASSRTADNQPQHF

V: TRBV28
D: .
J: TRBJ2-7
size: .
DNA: TGTGCCAGCAGTTTGACCCCCGGGGTCGAGCAGTACTTC
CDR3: CASSLTPGVEQYF

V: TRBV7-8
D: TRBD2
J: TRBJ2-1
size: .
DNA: TGTGCCAGCAGCTTAGTTTTGCGGGGGTCCTACAATGAGCAGTTCTTC
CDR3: CASSLVLRGSYNEQFF

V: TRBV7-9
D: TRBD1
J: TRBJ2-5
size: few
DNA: TGTGCCAGCAGTCGGGGACAGACCCAAGAGACCCAGTACTTC
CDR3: CASSRGQTQETQYF

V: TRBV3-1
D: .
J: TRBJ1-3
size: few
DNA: TGTGCCAGCAGCGCCTCGGCTGGAAACACCATATATTTT
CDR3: CASSASAGNTIYF

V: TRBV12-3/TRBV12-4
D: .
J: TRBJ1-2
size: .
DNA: TGTGCCAGCAGTTTCGAATACAACTATGGCTACACCTTC
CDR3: CASSFEYNYGYTF

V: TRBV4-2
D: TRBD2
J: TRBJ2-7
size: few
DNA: TGTGCCAGCAGCCAAGGGGCACTAGCGGGCTCCTACGAGCAGTACTTC
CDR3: CASSQGALAGSYEQYF

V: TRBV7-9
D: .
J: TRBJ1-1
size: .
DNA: TGTGCCAGCAGCTTCGGGGAGGGATCCACTGAAGCTTTCTTT
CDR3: CASSFGEGSTEAFF

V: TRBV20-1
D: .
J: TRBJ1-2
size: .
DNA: TGCAGTGCCGGGCCCCCAGGGAACTATGGCTACACCTTC
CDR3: CSAGPPGNYGYTF

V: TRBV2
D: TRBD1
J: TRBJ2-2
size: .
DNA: TGTGCCAGCAGTGGGGGACAGGGCTACACCGGGGAGCTGTTTTTT
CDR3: CASSGGQGYTGELFF

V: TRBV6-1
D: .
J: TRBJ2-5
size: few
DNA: TGTGCCAGCAGTTCCGTCGGGGTCATCGAGACCCAGTACTTC
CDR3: CASSSVGVIETQYF

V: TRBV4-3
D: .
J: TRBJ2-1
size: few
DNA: TGCGCCAGCAGCCAAGAAAGTTGGGGGAATGAGCAGTTCTTC
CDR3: CASSQESWGNEQFF

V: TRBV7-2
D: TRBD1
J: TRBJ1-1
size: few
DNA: TGTGCCAGCAGCTACCGGGACAGGGCCGCTGAAGCTTTCTTT
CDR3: CASSYRDRAAEAFF

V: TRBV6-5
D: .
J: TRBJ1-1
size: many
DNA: TGTGCCAGCAGTTACTCTCCGGCAGGGAAGAGAAACACTGAAGCTTTCTTT
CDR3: CASSYSPAGKRNTEAFF

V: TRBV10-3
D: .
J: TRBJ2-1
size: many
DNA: TGTGCCATCCGGGGGGCAGCAGACTACAATGAGCAGTTCTTC
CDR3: CAIRGAADYNEQFF

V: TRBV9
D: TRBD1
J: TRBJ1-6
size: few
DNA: TGTGCCAGCAGCGTAAGAGGACAGGGAGGTTCACCCCTCCACTTT
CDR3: CASSVRGQGGSPLHF

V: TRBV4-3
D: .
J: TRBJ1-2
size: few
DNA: TGCGCCAGCAGCCAAGTCCCGGCAGGGGAAGATGGCTACACCTTC
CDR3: CASSQVPAGEDGYTF

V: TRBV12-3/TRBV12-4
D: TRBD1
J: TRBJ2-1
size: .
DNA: TGTGCCAGCAGTTTAAGGACAGGGGATGTAGGGGAGCAGTTCTTC
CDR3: CASSLRTGDVGEQFF

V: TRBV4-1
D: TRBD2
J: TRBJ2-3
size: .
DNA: TGCGCCAGCAGCCCTAGGACTAGCGGGGGTTCAGATACGCAGTATTTT
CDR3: CASSPRTSGGSDTQYF

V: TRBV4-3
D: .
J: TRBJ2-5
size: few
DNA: TGCGCCAGCAGCCAAGGTACTGGGGAGACCCAGTACTTC
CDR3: CASSQGTGETQYF

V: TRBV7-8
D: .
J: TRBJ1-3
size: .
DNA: TGTGCCAGCAGCTTAGTGGGTGTTGGAAACACCATATATTTT
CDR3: CASSLVGVGNTIYF

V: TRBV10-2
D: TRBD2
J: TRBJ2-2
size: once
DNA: TGCGCCAGCAGTGGGACTAGCGGGGGGGCCGTCGCCGGGGAGCTGTTTTTT
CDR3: CASSGTSGGAVAGELFF

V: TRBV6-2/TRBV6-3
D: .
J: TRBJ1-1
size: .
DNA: TGTGCCAGCACCGACACCGCCATGAACACTGAAGCTTTCTTT
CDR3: CASTDTAMNTEAFF

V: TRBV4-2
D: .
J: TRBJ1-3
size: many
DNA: TGTGCCAGCAGCCAAGATATCTCTGCTGGAAACACCATATATTTT
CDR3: CASSQDISAGNTIYF

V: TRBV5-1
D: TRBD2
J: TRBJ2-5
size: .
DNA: TGCGCCAGCAGCCTTGGACTAGGGGTGGAGACCCAGTACTTC
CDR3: CASSLGLGVETQYF

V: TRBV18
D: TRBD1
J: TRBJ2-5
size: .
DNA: TGTGCCAGCTTTGCCGGTGGACAGGGTCGCGAGACCCAGTACTTC
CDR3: CASFAGGQGRETQYF

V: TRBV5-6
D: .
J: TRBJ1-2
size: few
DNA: TGTGCCAGCAGCTGGACGGCTGGGCTCTCCACCTTC
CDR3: CASSWTAGLSTF

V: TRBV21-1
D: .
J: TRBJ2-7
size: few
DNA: TGTGCCAGCATCCACAAAGGGGCAGGGAGATTTGGGGAGCAGTACTTC
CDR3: CASIHKGAGRFGEQYF

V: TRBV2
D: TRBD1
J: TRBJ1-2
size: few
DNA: TGTGCCAGCAGTAACCGGGACAGCTATGGCTACACCTTC
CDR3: CASSNRDSYGYTF